This is a list of T cell receptor beta chains from one sample in a study of T cells in Graves' hyperthyroidism and ophthalmopathy. In TCRdb, the multiplex PCR reads were re-called with MiXCR into one record per CDR3 protein. The sample shows a few hundred thousand distinct CDR3 sequences, roughly 14% of them seen only once. Sequenced material: blood. These receptors all come from a woman in her 30s with Graves' hyperthyroidism. Each CDR3 is given with its conserved first and last residue. D genes are given only for firm matches. Where a row states a size, it is once, few, many or the class of an expanded clone; other rows omit it.

>TRBD1|TRBV3-1|few|13|TRBJ1-2
CASSRDRGRRYTF
TGTGCCAGCAGCCGAGACAGGGGAAGGCGCTACACCTTC
>TRBD2|TRBV14|many|15|TRBJ2-1
CASSRGGLAGGEQFF
TGTGCCAGCAGCAGAGGGGGACTAGCGGGAGGAGAGCAGTTCTTC
>.|TRBV10-3|many|13|TRBJ1-2
CAISDGVNYGYTF
TGTGCCATCAGTGATGGGGTTAACTATGGCTACACCTTC
>TRBD2|TRBV4-1|few|15|TRBJ2-1
CASSQTSGRSDEQFF
TGCGCCAGCAGCCAGACTAGCGGGAGGAGTGATGAGCAGTTCTTC
>.|TRBV28|.|12|TRBJ1-2
CASSYREYGYTF
TGTGCCAGCAGCTACAGGGAGTATGGCTACACCTTC
>.|TRBV28|.|16|TRBJ1-6
CASSPPDLEYNSPLHF
TGTGCCAGCAGTCCTCCGGACCTAGAATATAATTCACCCCTCCACTTT
>.|TRBV27|few|11|TRBJ1-1
CASSLGGMAFF
TGTGCCAGCAGTTTGGGGGGCATGGCTTTCTTT
>.|TRBV5-6|few|15|TRBJ1-6
CASSLDVGNNSPLHF
TGTGCCAGCAGCTTGGATGTAGGGAATAATTCACCCCTCCACTTT
>.|TRBV24-1|few|15|TRBJ1-6
CATSDFGMWNSPLHF
TGTGCCACCAGTGATTTCGGGATGTGGAATTCACCCCTCCACTTT
>TRBD1|TRBV27|.|18|TRBJ1-5
CASSYTGTGIYSNQPQHF
TGTGCCAGCAGTTATACCGGGACAGGCATATATAGCAATCAGCCCCAGCATTTT
>TRBD2|TRBV2|many|17|TRBJ2-3
CASSYSGLAGVSDTQYF
TGTGCCAGCAGTTACTCAGGACTAGCGGGAGTGTCAGATACGCAGTATTTT
>TRBD2|TRBV13|.|14|TRBJ2-7
CASSHGRASYEQYF
TGTGCCAGCAGTCACGGGAGGGCCTCCTACGAGCAGTACTTC
>.|TRBV13|.|15|TRBJ1-2
CASSLAEDVRYGYTF
TGTGCCAGCAGCTTAGCCGAGGACGTCCGGTATGGCTACACCTTC
>.|TRBV3-1|many|17|TRBJ1-5
CASSLGTVHYSNQPQHF
TGTGCCAGCAGCCTCGGGACTGTACATTATAGCAATCAGCCCCAGCATTTT
>TRBD1|TRBV19|few|15|TRBJ2-2
CASSKDRVSTGELFF
TGTGCCAGTAGTAAGGACAGGGTGTCAACCGGGGAGCTGTTTTTT
>TRBD2|TRBV11-3|many|16|TRBJ2-1
CASSSGRGRGKNEQFF
TGTGCCAGCAGCTCCGGGAGGGGGAGGGGAAAAAATGAGCAGTTCTTC
>.|TRBV29-1|.|15|TRBJ2-7
CSVSIVMDAPGEQYF
TGCAGCGTTTCGATCGTCATGGACGCCCCGGGTGAGCAGTACTTC
>.|TRBV20-1|once|14|TRBJ2-1
CSARASETYNEQFF
TGCAGTGCTAGAGCTAGCGAGACCTACAATGAGCAGTTCTTC
>.|TRBV12-3/TRBV12-4|many|14|TRBJ2-2
CASETEDHTGELFF
TGTGCCAGCGAAACGGAGGACCACACCGGGGAGCTGTTTTTT
>.|TRBV7-2|.|15|TRBJ1-5
CASSLEQGLGQPQHF
TGTGCCAGCAGCTTAGAACAGGGTTTAGGTCAGCCCCAGCATTTT
>.|TRBV12-3/TRBV12-4|many|16|TRBJ1-5
CASRSFGGYSNQPQHF
TGTGCCAGCAGATCTTTCGGGGGTTATAGCAATCAGCCCCAGCATTTT
>TRBD1|TRBV19|many|15|TRBJ1-5
CASSSRQGSNQPQHF
TGTGCCAGTAGTTCTCGACAGGGAAGCAATCAGCCCCAGCATTTT
>TRBD1|TRBV19|few|14|TRBJ2-7
CATSKGTGRYEQYF
TGTGCCACCTCAAAGGGGACAGGGCGCTACGAGCAGTACTTC
>.|TRBV3-1|many|17|TRBJ2-6
CASSQEAGGAGANVLTF
TGTGCCAGCAGCCAAGAGGCAGGGGGGGCTGGGGCCAACGTCCTGACTTTC
>TRBD2|TRBV28|many|17|TRBJ2-2
CASSPSLSGSVAGELFF
TGTGCCAGCAGTCCCTCCCTTAGCGGGAGTGTAGCCGGGGAGCTGTTTTTT
>TRBD2|TRBV5-4|few|18|TRBJ2-1
CASSYPPPTSGSSDEQFF
TGTGCCAGCAGCTATCCCCCCCCGACTAGCGGGAGTTCTGATGAGCAGTTCTTC
>.|TRBV20-1|many|15|TRBJ1-2
CSARDLLGPNEGYTF
TGCAGTGCTAGAGATTTATTGGGTCCAAATGAAGGCTACACCTTC
>TRBD2|TRBV15|few|15|TRBJ2-7
CATSRDQWTSVEQYF
TGTGCCACCAGCAGAGATCAGTGGACTAGTGTTGAGCAGTACTTC
>TRBD1|TRBV9|once|15|TRBJ2-1
CASSVEQGQGYEQFF
TGTGCCAGCAGCGTAGAGCAGGGACAGGGGTATGAGCAGTTCTTC
>.|TRBV19|.|14|TRBJ1-2
CASSIRRAGYGYTF
TGTGCCAGTAGTATCCGTAGGGCCGGCTATGGCTACACCTTC
>.|TRBV7-9|.|18|TRBJ1-5
CASSLIQQGVGNNQPQHF
TGTGCCAGCAGCTTAATTCAACAGGGCGTTGGTAACAATCAGCCCCAGCATTTT
>.|TRBV12-3/TRBV12-4|many|14|TRBJ1-1
CASSLGRSYTEAFF
TGTGCCAGCAGTTTGGGCAGGAGCTACACTGAAGCTTTCTTT
>.|TRBV20-1|many|10|TRBJ2-5
CIPKGAHQYF
TGCATTCCCAAGGGCGCCCATCAGTACTTC